Below, 24 T cell receptor beta chains from the same sample are listed, as sequenced in a study of T cells in Graves' hyperthyroidism and ophthalmopathy (dated by TCRdb to about 2019). The library was made by multiplex PCR. Sequencing used an Illumina HiSeq 2000. TCR beta CDR3 regions were amplified from RNA transcripts. For the first round of RT-PCR on the TCR CDR3, the HTBI primer set was used together with the Qiagen OneStep RT-PCR kit. TCRdb's own reprocessing of the public reads used fastp at Q25 and MiXCR and kept productive beta chains. Duplicate CDR3 protein sequences are folded into a single record with the most common DNA and genes. This sample has about 400,000 distinct CDR3 sequences in its table, and more than 20% of those were observed once. More than 60% of the sample is held by the ten biggest clonotypes. The sample was blood. These receptors all stem from a man aged 45-65 years with Graves' hyperthyroidism.

Only a few counts were recorded for this clonotype. CDR3 sequence (DNA): TGCAGTGCTAACCAGGGGGGAGACATTCAGTACTTC. This gives the protein CSANQGGDIQYF. V usage is TRBV20-1 and J usage is TRBJ2-4, with D possibly matching TRBD1 (7 bases). With 4 bases removed from V and 8 bases from J, the gap between germline ends came to 12 bases. The germline V gene encodes CDR1 DFQATT and CDR2 SNEGSKA (reference sequence). The CDR3 is 12 residues long.

This chain joins TRBV6-1 and TRBJ2-7, with 8 bases identical to TRBD1. J lost 5 bases, V lost 5 bases, and 8 bases had no gene match. This CDR3 comprises 14 residues. Per germline, CDR1 MNHNS and CDR2 SASEGT. The CDR3 sequence: CASSKDRVFNEQYF. CDR3 bases: TGTGCCAGCAGTAAGGACAGGGTTTTCAACGAGCAGTACTTC.

This rearrangement joins TRBV5-1 to TRBJ2-3; 12 bases agree with TRBD2. The V gene's germline CDR1 is SGHRS and CDR2 YFSETQ. The CDR3 runs to 17 residues. The trim removed 0 bases at V and 2 bases at J, leaving 4 bases unmatched. The CDR3 protein is CASSLVGLAGTTDTQYF. In DNA, the CDR3 is TGCGCCAGCAGCTTGGTCGGACTAGCGGGAACCACAGATACGCAGTATTTT.

This clonotype turned up a few times. The rearrangement links TRBV7-2 to TRBJ1-6; D gene unclear. V lost 5 bases to trimming and J lost 9 bases, with 11 bases between them. This CDR3 region has 13 residues. Germline-derived CDR1 and CDR2 are SGHTA and FQGNSA. The CDR3 region is CASSPQKGSPLHF. The CDR3, as DNA: TGTGCCAGCAGCCCCCAGAAGGGTTCACCCCTCCACTTT.

Ten or more counts support this clonotype. For the CDR3, the DNA is TGTGCCAGCGCTACCGCTAGCGGGACCTACAATGAGCAGTTCTTC. This codes for CASATASGTYNEQFF. The V gene is TRBV2, the J gene TRBJ2-1; 9 nucleotides agree with TRBD2. The trim removed 8 bases at V and 2 bases at J, leaving 7 bases unmatched. This CDR3 has 15 amino acids. From germline, CDR1 is SNHLY and CDR2 FYNNEI.

This sequence joins TRBV11-3 and TRBJ2-1; TRBD2 matches 11 bases. This CDR3 spans 14 amino acids. CDR1 and CDR2 from the germline V gene are SGHNT and YENEEA. V shed 0 bases and J 9 bases; nucleotides not matched to a gene: 1. CDR3 sequence reads: CASSLDSGRAEQFF. CDR3 bases: TGTGCCAGCAGCTTAGATAGCGGGAGGGCTGAGCAGTTCTTC.

This rearrangement joins TRBV28 to TRBJ2-4, with D tentatively TRBD1 (6 bases). Looked up from germline, CDR1 is MDHEN and CDR2 is SYDVKM. Between the trimmed V and J ends, which lost 3 bases and 1 base, there was a span of 13 bases. The CDR3 totals 16 residues. The CDR3 reads CASSFAGQGAKNIQYF. For the CDR3, the DNA is TGTGCCAGCAGTTTTGCCGGGCAGGGGGCCAAAAACATTCAGTACTTC. The full variable domain, with the rest looked up from reference TRBV28 and TRBJ2-4, is DVKVTQSSRYLVKRTGEKVFLECVQDMDHENMFWYRQDPGLGLRLIYFSYDVKMKEKGDIPEGYSVSREKKERFSLILESASTNQTSMYLCASSFAGQGAKNIQYFGAGTRLSVL.

V usage is TRBV5-1 and J usage is TRBJ2-1; D tentatively reads TRBD1 or TRBD2 (5 bases each). CDR3 length equals 19 residues. Trimming took off 4 bases at V and 5 bases at J, with 28 bases between the two ends. CDR1 and CDR2 (germline): SGHRS, YFSETQ. The CDR3 bases are TGCGCCAGCAGCCCCCCTTGGGGGATTACCTCCACCCATAACAATGAGCAGTTCTTC. Protein: CASSPPWGITSTHNNEQFF. The complete variable domain, with remaining parts taken from reference TRBV5-1 and TRBJ2-1, reads KAGVTQTPRYLIKTRGQQVTLSCSPISGHRSVSWYQQTPGQGLQFLFEYFSETQRNKGNFPGRFSGRQFSNSRSEMNVSTLELGDSALYLCASSPPWGITSTHNNEQFFGPGTRLTVL.

The chain carries TRBV11-1 and TRBJ2-5; 9 nucleotides agree with TRBD1. CDR3 length equals 15 residues. V lost 5 bases to trimming and J lost 5 bases; unmatched junction nucleotides: 9. CDR1 is SGHAT and CDR2 is FQDESV in the germline V gene (reference sequence). Here the CDR3 reads CASSLGGQGLETQYF. The CDR3, as DNA: TGTGCCAGCAGCCTGGGGGGACAGGGATTGGAGACCCAGTACTTC.

This clonotype appeared a few times. This sequence joins TRBV5-1 and TRBJ2-7; 10 bases align to TRBD2. V was pared by 4 bases and J by 6 bases, with 4 bases of the junction left unmatched. CDR1 is SGHRS and CDR2 is YFSETQ in the germline V gene. The CDR3 totals 13 residues. The CDR3: CASSPGTSVEQYF. In DNA, the CDR3 is TGCGCCAGCAGCCCTGGGACTAGCGTCGAGCAGTACTTC.

The V call is TRBV6-2 or TRBV6-3, the J call TRBJ2-6; D not certain. The CDR3 extends over 15 amino acids. V gave up 5 bases and J gave up 0 bases, with 8 bases separating them. Germline CDR1 and CDR2: MNHEY and SVGEGT. The CDR3 region is CASSRGYSGANVLTF. For the CDR3, the DNA is TGTGCCAGCAGTCGCGGATACTCTGGGGCCAACGTCCTGACTTTC.

The chain employs TRBV12-3 or TRBV12-4 and TRBJ2-6; TRBD2 might be the D (6 bases). This CDR3 region has 15 residues. Trimming removed 2 bases from V and 4 bases from J, with 9 bases in between. The CDR3 sequence: CASSLLANGANVLTF. CDR3 coding DNA: TGTGCCAGCAGTTTACTAGCGAACGGGGCCAACGTCCTGACTTTC.

The table lists this clonotype with many counts. The V and J genes are TRBV12-3 or TRBV12-4 and TRBJ2-3, with TRBD2 matching over 9 bases. The CDR3 spans 15 residues. V was clipped by 3 bases and J by 0 bases; unmatched bases: 1. CDR3 sequence (DNA): TGTGCCAGCAGTTTCACTAGCGGGAGCACAGATACGCAGTATTTT. As protein: CASSFTSGSTDTQYF.

This clonotype was seen many times. This chain connects TRBV2 to TRBJ2-3; D ambiguous. The CDR3 has 14 amino acids. Trimming took 8 bases from V and 0 from J, leaving 12 bases between them. The germline gives CDR1 SNHLY, CDR2 FYNNEI. For the CDR3, the DNA is TGTGCCAGCCGCGAACCTGGTAGCACAGATACGCAGTATTTT. Its protein product is CASREPGSTDTQYF.

This clonotype was seen many times. V and J are TRBV20-1 and TRBJ1-1; D is perhaps TRBD1 (6 bases). Between the trimmed V and J ends, which lost 6 bases and 4 bases, there was a span of 12 bases. The germline gives CDR1 DFQATT, CDR2 SNEGSKA (reference sequence). CDR3 length: 12 amino acids. The chain's CDR3 is CSASQGSTEAFF. As DNA, the CDR3 is TGCAGTGCCAGTCAGGGGAGCACTGAAGCTTTCTTT.

This clonotype was seen only once. This chain connects TRBV7-3 to TRBJ2-2; 10 positions agree with TRBD2. There are 18 residues in the CDR3. Germline values: CDR1 SGHTA, CDR2 FQGTGA. V lost 3 bases and J lost 4; bases outside the gene matches: 11. The CDR3 protein is CASSFGGLAGEGTGELFF. CDR3 DNA sequence: TGTGCCAGCAGCTTCGGAGGGCTAGCGGGAGAGGGCACCGGGGAGCTGTTTTTT.

This clonotype was counted at least ten times. This rearrangement joins TRBV28 to TRBJ2-3; D might be TRBD1 (5 bases). Deletions cut 7 bases from V and 6 bases from J, with 17 bases between. CDR1 and CDR2 from the germline V gene are MDHEN and SYDVKM. The CDR3 has 14 residues. CDR3 coding DNA: TGTGCCAGCACATTAAGGGGTTCATCTGATACGCAGTATTTT. It codes for CASTLRGSSDTQYF.

This rearrangement joins TRBV6-9 to TRBJ2-1; 8 bases map to TRBD2. The V and J ends lost 2 bases and 5 bases, in that order; junction bases with no gene match: 5. This CDR3 is built from 15 residues. CDR1 is MNHGY and CDR2 is SVAAGI in the germline V gene. The CDR3: CASSYSGSPNNEQFF. In DNA, the CDR3 is TGTGCCAGCAGTTATAGCGGGAGCCCCAACAATGAGCAGTTCTTC.

This clonotype was seen a single time. The V and J genes are TRBV5-1 and TRBJ1-1, with a possible D match to TRBD1 (5 bases). The CDR3 loop spans 15 amino acids. V was shortened by 4 bases and J by 3 bases, with 16 bases between the two germline ends. Germline loops: CDR1 SGHRS, CDR2 YFSETQ. CDR3 protein: CASSLGGGYDTEAFF. In DNA, the CDR3 is TGCGCCAGCAGCCTGGGTGGGGGTTATGACACTGAAGCTTTCTTT.

This clonotype was recorded a few times. The chain carries TRBV12-3 or TRBV12-4 and TRBJ2-7; 9 nucleotides line up with TRBD2. This CDR3 spans 15 amino acids. V gave up 3 bases and J gave up 5 bases; unmatched junction bases: 8. The CDR3, as DNA: TGTGCCAGCAGTTTCGGGGCGGGAGGGTCCGACGAGCAGTACTTC. Protein sequence: CASSFGAGGSDEQYF.

This clonotype has just a few counts. The chain uses TRBV29-1 and TRBJ2-5; possibly TRBD1 for D (6 bases). Germline CDR1 SQVTM, CDR2 ANQGSEA. Trimming took off 7 bases at V and 0 bases at J, with 9 bases between the two ends. The CDR3 has 12 residues. CDR3: CSGTAYQETQYF. The CDR3 nucleotides are TGCAGCGGGACAGCGTACCAAGAGACCCAGTACTTC. Full variable domain (rest looked up from reference TRBV29-1 and TRBJ2-5): SAVISQKPSRDICQRGTSLTIQCQVDSQVTMMFWYRQQPGQSLTLIATANQGSEATYESGFVIDKFPISRPNLTFSTLTVSNMSPEDSSIYLCSGTAYQETQYFGPGTRLLVL.

This clonotype came up a few times. The chain joins TRBV30 to TRBJ2-1; 8 nucleotides line up with TRBD2. The length of the CDR3 is 14 residues. Germline V gene sequence: CDR1 GTSNPN, CDR2 SVGIG (reference sequence). The trim removed 2 bases at V and 3 bases at J, leaving 3 bases unmatched. Written as DNA, the CDR3 is TGTGCCTGGAGTCGGGGGGGAGACTACAATGAGCAGTTCTTC. The encoded protein is CAWSRGGDYNEQFF.

A word on this clonotype: A clone one base away is much larger, so this may be a read error. This chain links TRBV6-5 with TRBJ2-7, with no clear D. The J call may be faulty, since TRBJ2-1 better matches the DNA end. Germline loops: CDR1 MNHEY, CDR2 SVGAGI. This CDR3 has 15 amino acids. CDR3 nucleotides: TGTGCCAGCAGTTACTCTCCATCGAGCTCCTACGAGCAGTTCTTC. The encoded protein is CASSYSPSSSYEQFF.

The sample holds a few counts of this clonotype. At one boundary the junction diverges from the germline segment, which might be a read error. The V call is TRBV11-2, the J call TRBJ1-1, with 12 bases identical to TRBD1. The CDR3 is 17 residues long. Looked up from germline, CDR1 is SGHAT and CDR2 is FQNNGV. The CDR3 sequence: CASSFRDRGRRNTEAFF. Written as DNA, the CDR3 is TGTGCCAGCAGCTTCCGGGACAGGGGGCGACGGAACACTGAAGCTTTCTTC.